The clone carrying this T cell receptor (beta chain) was recorded only once. Time point denoted: pretreatment peripheral blood. These data originate in a study of PD-L1 blockade in urothelial cancer. Overall study: At 3 weeks (second dose) and 6 weeks after starting treatment, blood was analyzed.

The table came from immunoSEQ multiplex PCR; TCRdb's copy has only in-frame clones and leaves some out. Of roughly 63,000 clones in the sample, roughly 76% were seen once. Germline V gene data show CDR1 as SNHLY and CDR2 as FYNNEI. V lost 10 bases to trimming and J lost 1 base, with 16 bases between them. This CDR3 region has 14 residues. This sample comprised PBMCs, obtained around atezolizumab (anti-PD-L1) treatment. This chain joins TRBV2 and TRBJ2-5; tentatively, D is TRBD1 (6 bases). This clonotype originated in a man aged 65-85 years with urothelial cancer. DNA for the CDR3: TGTGCCACCGACAAGGGGACACTCCAAGAGACCCAGTACTTC. Amino acid sequence: CATDKGTLQETQYF.